The T cell receptor beta chain under discussion was sequenced for a study of T cell repertoires in cytomegalovirus infection. The wider study: HLA-B-restricted CMV epitopes that are well studied, plus recently identified HLA-C-restricted ones, were used by the study. Matching HLA type, along with CMV infection, was indicated by public TCR beta signatures. Study-wide findings and caveats: CMV-specific HLA-C-restricted TCR beta clonotypes dominated the ex vivo response. People with CMV and the relevant HLA were identified by cumulative public TCR beta family frequency.

From the reads, TCRdb called clonotypes with MiXCR, one entry per CDR3 protein. The data show about 330,000 distinct CDR3 sequences, with roughly 34% seen just once and roughly 13% held by the top ten. This CDR3 comprises 13 residues. Trimming removed 2 bases from V and 9 bases from J, with 13 bases in between. Germline lookup yields CDR1 SGHTA and CDR2 FQGNSA. With regard to this clonotype: Its antigen is unknown.

The clonotype was recovered from a human donor in good health (CMV status not recorded). Some clones in this sample may be carry-over from other donors' samples. Sequenced here: cultured PBMCs, sampled from culture after CMV antigen stimulation. The chain links TRBV7-2 to TRBJ1-2, with D tentatively TRBD1 (5 bases). DNA for the CDR3: TGTGCCAGCAGCTTATCAGGGCACCGAAGCTACACCTTC. Translation: CASSLSGHRSYTF.